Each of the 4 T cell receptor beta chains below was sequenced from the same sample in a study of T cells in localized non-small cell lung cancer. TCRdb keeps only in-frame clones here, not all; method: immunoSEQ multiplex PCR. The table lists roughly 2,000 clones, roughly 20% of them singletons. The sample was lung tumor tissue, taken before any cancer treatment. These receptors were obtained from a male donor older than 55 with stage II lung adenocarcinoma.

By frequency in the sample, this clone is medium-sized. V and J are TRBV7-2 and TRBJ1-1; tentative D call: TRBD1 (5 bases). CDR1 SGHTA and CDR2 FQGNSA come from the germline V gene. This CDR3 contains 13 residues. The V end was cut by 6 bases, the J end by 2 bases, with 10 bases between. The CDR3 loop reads CASSHGGNTEAFF. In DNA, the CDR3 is TGTGCCAGCAGTCACGGGGGAAACACTGAAGCTTTCTTT.

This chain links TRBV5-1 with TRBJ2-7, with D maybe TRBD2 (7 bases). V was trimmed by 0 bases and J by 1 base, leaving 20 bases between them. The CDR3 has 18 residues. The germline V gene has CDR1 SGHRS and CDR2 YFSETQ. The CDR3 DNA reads TGCGCCAGCAGCTTGGCCGCCTCTGGGCGGGGGCTATCCTACGAGCAGTACTTC. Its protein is CASSLAASGRGLSYEQYF.

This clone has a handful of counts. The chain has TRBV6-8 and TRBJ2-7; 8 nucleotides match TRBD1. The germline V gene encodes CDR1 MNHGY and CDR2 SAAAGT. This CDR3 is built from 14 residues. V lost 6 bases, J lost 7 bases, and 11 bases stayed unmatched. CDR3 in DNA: TGTGCCAGCAGGGAAGTGACAGGGGTAGGAGAGCAGTACTTC. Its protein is CASREVTGVGEQYF.

CDR3 sequence: CASRAGSYEQYF. DNA for the CDR3: TGTGCCAGTAGGGCAGGATCCTACGAGCAGTACTTC. V and J are TRBV19 and TRBJ2-7; D gene ambiguous. V lost 6 bases and J 1 base, leaving 7 bases between the germline ends. Germline V CDR1 and CDR2: LNHDA, SQIVND (reference sequence). The CDR3 has 12 amino acids.